Listed here is a single T cell receptor (beta chain). Its antigen is not identified. This specimen comes from a study of beta chain features in type 1 diabetes. The investigators reverse transcribed all of the isolated RNA, so they sequenced expressed TCRB transcripts. Mean read depth for naive, central memory and regulatory T cell samples was 3.5 million or so reads. Clones were read by immunoSEQ multiplex PCR, and TCRdb kept only the in-frame ones, dropping some. Here the sample spans hundreds of thousands of clones, 68% being singletons. Every participating donor gave one draw, a heparinised blood sample averaging roughly 100 mL. Trimming took 3 bases from V and 5 from J, leaving 3 bases between them. Germline V lookup: CDR1 SGHNT, CDR2 YYREEE (reference sequence). The CDR3 runs to 11 residues. The study, taken as a whole, reports: Because the template was cDNA, high-expressing cells might be over-represented. Shorter templates may be favored by PCR, equally so in patients and controls.

The specimen was naive CD4+ T cells from blood. This TCR was recovered from a man aged 25-40 years in good health. The chain joins TRBV5-4 to TRBJ2-1, with no clear D. DNA of the CDR3: TGTGCCAGCAGCTACGACAATGAGCAGTTCTTC. It is translated as CASSYDNEQFF.